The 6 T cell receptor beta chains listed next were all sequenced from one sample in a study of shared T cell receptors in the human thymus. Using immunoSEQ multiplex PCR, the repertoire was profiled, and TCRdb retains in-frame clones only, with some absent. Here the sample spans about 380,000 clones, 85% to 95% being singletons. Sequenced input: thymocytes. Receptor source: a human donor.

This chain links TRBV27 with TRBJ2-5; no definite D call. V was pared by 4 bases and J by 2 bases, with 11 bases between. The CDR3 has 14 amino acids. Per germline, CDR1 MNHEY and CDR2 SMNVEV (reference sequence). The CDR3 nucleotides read TGTGCCAGCAGTTCCCTTGGTGGACAAGAGACCCAGTACTTC. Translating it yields CASSSLGGQETQYF.

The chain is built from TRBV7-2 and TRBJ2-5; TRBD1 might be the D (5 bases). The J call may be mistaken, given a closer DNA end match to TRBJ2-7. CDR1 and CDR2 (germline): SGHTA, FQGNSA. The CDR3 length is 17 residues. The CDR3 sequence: CASSRNQMAGWYYEQYF. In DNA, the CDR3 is TGTGCCAGCAGCCGAAACCAAATGGCAGGGTGGTACTACGAGCAGTACTTC.

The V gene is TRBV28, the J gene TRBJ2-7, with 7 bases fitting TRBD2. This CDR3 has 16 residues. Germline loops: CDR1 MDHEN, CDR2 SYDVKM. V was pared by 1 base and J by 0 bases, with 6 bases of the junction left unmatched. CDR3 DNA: TGTGCCAGCAGTTTATCGTACGGGAGGAGCTCCTACGAGCAGTACTTC. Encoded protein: CASSLSYGRSSYEQYF.

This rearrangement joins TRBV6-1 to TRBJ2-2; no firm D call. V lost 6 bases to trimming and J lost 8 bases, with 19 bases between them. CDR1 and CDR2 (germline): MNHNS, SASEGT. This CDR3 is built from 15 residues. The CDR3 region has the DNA TGTGCCAGCAGCCGCCTCGGTCGACCGGCGGGGGAGCTGTTTTTT. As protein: CASSRLGRPAGELFF.

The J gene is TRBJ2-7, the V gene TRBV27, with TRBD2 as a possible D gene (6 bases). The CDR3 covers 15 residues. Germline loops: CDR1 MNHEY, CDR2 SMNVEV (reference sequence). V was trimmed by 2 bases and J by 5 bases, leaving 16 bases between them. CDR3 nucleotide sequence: TGTGCCAGCAGTTTAGATGGAGGGTTAACCAACGAGCAGTACTTC. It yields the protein CASSLDGGLTNEQYF.

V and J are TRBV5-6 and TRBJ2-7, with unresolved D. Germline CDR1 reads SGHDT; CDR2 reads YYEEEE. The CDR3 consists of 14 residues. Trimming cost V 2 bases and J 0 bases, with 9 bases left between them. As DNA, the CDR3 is TGTGCCAGCAGCTTTTTTAGGAGCTCCTACGAGCAGTACTTC. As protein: CASSFFRSSYEQYF.